Following are 32 T cell receptor beta chains from one sample sequenced in a study of radiation and T cells in renal cell carcinoma. Assay: immunoSEQ multiplex PCR; the TCRdb copy retains only in-frame clones and omits some. This sample has about 120,000 clones; around 82% occur once, and the top ten carry approximately 5%. Stated time point: blood 2 weeks post-SBRT. Treatment meaning: 15 Gy SBRT to primary tumor, nephrectomy 4 weeks later. This specimen was blood, taken from a patient whose treatment included radiotherapy and nephrectomy. All receptors derive from a man aged 50 or older with renal cell carcinoma.

The rearrangement links TRBV6-6 to TRBJ2-5; D is unresolved. Looked up from germline, CDR1 is MNHNY and CDR2 is SVGAGI (reference sequence). V lost 7 bases to trimming and J lost 2 bases, with 11 bases between them. This CDR3 is 13 amino acids long. The DNA for the CDR3 is TGTGCCAGCAATTTGGACCGGCAAGAGACCCAGTACTTC. Translated: CASNLDRQETQYF.

The chain carries TRBV6-6 and TRBJ2-7; TRBD2 matches at 9 bases. This CDR3 is built from 16 residues. The germline V gene encodes CDR1 MNHNY and CDR2 SVGAGI (reference sequence). V was pared by 0 bases and J by 4 bases, with 7 bases of the junction left unmatched. CDR3 bases: TGTGCCAGCAGTTACTCGAAATCTAGCGGGACTTACGAGCAGTACTTC. It translates to CASSYSKSSGTYEQYF.

The chain couples TRBV27 to TRBJ1-5; D gene unclear. The CDR3 contains 12 residues. The V and J ends lost 6 bases and 2 bases respectively, with 5 bases between them. Germline CDR1 and CDR2: MNHEY and SMNVEV (reference sequence). The CDR3 reads CASRGGNQPQHF. The CDR3 DNA follows: TGTGCCAGCAGGGGTGGCAATCAGCCCCAGCATTTT.

The chain carries TRBV19 and TRBJ1-1, with D tentatively TRBD1 (5 bases). The CDR3 runs 14 residues. The germline V gene has CDR1 LNHDA and CDR2 SQIVND (reference sequence). Trimming removed 6 bases from V and 4 bases from J, with 15 bases in between. The CDR3 sequence: CASRLGGWGTEAFF. The CDR3, as DNA: TGTGCCAGTAGATTGGGGGGATGGGGCACTGAAGCTTTCTTT. Supplemented by reference TRBV19 and TRBJ1-1, the full variable domain reads DGGITQSPKYLFRKEGQNVTLSCEQNLNHDAMYWYRQDPGQGLRLIYYSQIVNDFQKGDIAEGYSVSREKKESFPLTVTSAQKNPTAFYLCASRLGGWGTEAFFGQGTRLTVV.

The CDR3 spells CASSTGGQTYEQYF. The CDR3 nucleotides read TGTGCCAGTAGCACAGGGGGCCAAACCTACGAGCAGTACTTC. The V call is TRBV19, the J call TRBJ2-7, with 9 nucleotides matching TRBD1. Germline CDR1 reads LNHDA; CDR2 reads SQIVND (reference sequence). This CDR3 comprises 14 residues. V shed 6 bases and J 2 bases; nucleotides not matched to a gene: 5.

This chain connects TRBV19 to TRBJ2-5, with D maybe TRBD2 (6 bases). Germline values: CDR1 LNHDA, CDR2 SQIVND (reference sequence). Between the trimmed V and J ends, which lost 3 bases and 5 bases, there was a span of 13 bases. This CDR3 comprises 14 residues. CDR3 in DNA: TGTGCCAGTAGTATCTTCGTAGGGAGGGAGACCCAGTACTTC. Translating gives CASSIFVGRETQYF.

A single count supports this clone. J is TRBJ2-5 and V is TRBV6-6; no firm D call. V was trimmed by 6 bases and J by 0 bases, leaving 5 bases between them. Germline V gene sequence: CDR1 MNHNY, CDR2 SVGAGI (reference sequence). The CDR3 spans 12 residues. The CDR3, as DNA: TGTGCCAGCAGCGACAACCAAGAGACCCAGTACTTC. Residues: CASSDNQETQYF.

CDR3 loop: CASSLFYGRGQRAGELFF. The CDR3 nucleotides are TGTGCCAGCAGTCTTTTTTATGGGAGGGGACAGAGGGCCGGGGAGCTGTTTTTT. J is TRBJ2-2 and V is TRBV27, with D perhaps assigned TRBD1 or TRBD2 (7 bases each). Trimming left V 5 bases short and J 6 bases short, with 25 bases between. This CDR3 spans 18 amino acids. CDR1 and CDR2 (germline): MNHEY, SMNVEV (reference sequence).

The chain combines TRBV10-2 with TRBJ2-7, with D uncertain. Germline loops: CDR1 WSHSY, CDR2 SAAADI. CDR3 length equals 13 residues. Trimming shortened V by 8 bases and J by 1 base, and 12 bases separated the two germline ends. CDR3 bases: TGCGCCAGCTTTGCAGGCGATTCCTACGAGCAGTACTTC. Amino acid sequence: CASFAGDSYEQYF.

A single count supports this clone. DNA for the CDR3: TGTGCCAGTAGTACAGGACAGGGAAATGGCTACACCTTC. Its protein is CASSTGQGNGYTF. The rearrangement joins TRBV19 to TRBJ1-2; 8 bases are shared with TRBD1. V lost 4 bases to trimming and J lost 6 bases; unmatched junction nucleotides: 4. The CDR3 has 13 residues. The V gene's germline CDR1 is LNHDA and CDR2 SQIVND (reference sequence).

In its sample, this clone was seen many times. The J gene is TRBJ1-1, the V gene TRBV4-3; 7 bases line up with TRBD1. Trimming cost V 4 bases and J 5 bases; bases outside gene matches: 7. The CDR3 is 14 amino acids. Germline V gene sequence: CDR1 LGHNA, CDR2 YSLEER. The CDR3, as DNA: TGCGCCAGCAGCCGTAGGGGACAGACAACTGAAGCTTTCTTT. Translation gives CASSRRGQTTEAFF.

The rearrangement joins TRBV30 to TRBJ2-7; TRBD1 is a possible D gene (5 bases). The CDR3 is 11 residues long. Between the trimmed V and J ends, which lost 0 bases and 10 bases, there was a span of 10 bases. CDR1 and CDR2 from the germline V gene are GTSNPN and SVGIG (reference sequence). The CDR3 DNA reads as TGTGCCTGGAGTGTACTTGGGGCCCAGTACTTC. Its translation: CAWSVLGAQYF.

As DNA, the CDR3 is TGTGCCAGTATCACCCCTCGTGGGGGGCACACTGAAGCTTTCTTT. Its protein product is CASITPRGGHTEAFF. This sequence joins TRBV19 and TRBJ1-1, with a tentative D call TRBD1 (6 bases). This CDR3 contains 15 residues. The germline CDR1 and CDR2 sequences are LNHDA and SQIVND (reference sequence). Trimming stripped 7 bases from V and 3 bases from J, with 18 bases between.

To note about this clone: Other DNA variants within this sample encode the same CDR3. The CDR3 is CASSDSTDTQYF. The CDR3 DNA reads TGTGCCAGCAGTGATTCCACAGATACGCAGTATTTT. This chain connects TRBV2 to TRBJ2-3, with D hard to call. The germline V gene encodes CDR1 SNHLY and CDR2 FYNNEI. Trimming removed 3 bases at V and 2 bases at J, with 3 bases between. CDR3 length equals 12 residues. The complete variable domain, with remaining parts taken from reference TRBV2 and TRBJ2-3, reads EPEVTQTPSHQVTQMGQEVILRCVPISNHLYFYWYRQILGQKVEFLVSFYNNEISEKSEIFDDQFSVERPDGSNFTLKIRSTKLEDSAMYFCASSDSTDTQYFGPGTRLTVL.

The chain has TRBV10-3 and TRBJ1-1, with 7 bases matching TRBD1. The CDR3 length is 14 residues. In germline, CDR1 is ENHRY, CDR2 SYGVKD. The junction had 5 bases not matched to a gene; V was cut back by 6 bases and J by 1 base. The CDR3 DNA reads TGTGCCATCAGGCCCGGGACAGAGAACACTGAAGCTTTCTTT. Translated, it gives CAIRPGTENTEAFF.

This chain joins TRBV2 and TRBJ2-3; no clear D. The CDR3 totals 13 residues. The germline V gene encodes CDR1 SNHLY and CDR2 FYNNEI. Trimming took off 4 bases at V and 4 bases at J, with 9 bases between the two ends. The CDR3 DNA reads TGTGCCAGCAGTGGATCAGGCCCAGATACGCAGTATTTT. Amino acid sequence: CASSGSGPDTQYF.

The chain couples TRBV7-2 to TRBJ1-5, with no clear D. Germline CDR1 and CDR2: SGHTA and FQGNSA. This CDR3 has 14 amino acids. Trimming left V 5 bases short and J 3 bases short, with 11 bases between. The CDR3 DNA reads TGTGCCAGCAGCCCCCGCAGGTTCAATCAGCCCCAGCATTTT. This codes for CASSPRRFNQPQHF.

This clone was picked up one time. The V gene is TRBV28, the J gene TRBJ2-5, with TRBD2 as a possible D gene (6 bases). V was cut by 3 bases and J by 5 bases, with 13 bases left in between. This CDR3 spans 14 amino acids. Germline assignment: CDR1 MDHEN and CDR2 SYDVKM. CDR3 residues: CASSLGGVWETQYF. CDR3 nucleotides: TGTGCCAGCAGTTTGGGCGGGGTCTGGGAGACCCAGTACTTC. The variable domain in full, with the rest retrieved from reference TRBV28 and TRBJ2-5, is DVKVTQSSRYLVKRTGEKVFLECVQDMDHENMFWYRQDPGLGLRLIYFSYDVKMKEKGDIPEGYSVSREKKERFSLILESASTNQTSMYLCASSLGGVWETQYFGPGTRLLVL.

The rearrangement links TRBV6-1 to TRBJ1-1, with D maybe TRBD1 (6 bases). The length of the CDR3 is 16 residues. Deletions cut 2 bases from V and 4 bases from J, with 17 bases between. The germline V gene has CDR1 MNHNS and CDR2 SASEGT. CDR3 in DNA: TGTGCCAGCAGTGAAAGGTCTAAGTGGGGGGCCACTGAAGCTTTCTTT. Encoded protein: CASSERSKWGATEAFF.

This clone was seen more than once but under ten times. This chain links TRBV19 with TRBJ1-3; D remains ambiguous. There are 13 residues in the CDR3. Trimming pared 7 bases from V and 2 bases from J, leaving 9 bases between. CDR1 is LNHDA, CDR2 SQIVND, per germline (reference sequence). The CDR3 coding sequence is TGTGCCAGTACCAGGACGGCTGGAAACACCATATATTTT. Translating gives CASTRTAGNTIYF.

This clone was detected a few times. The CDR3 region has the DNA TGCGCCAGCAGCTTGGTTCCGAACACTGAAGCTTTCTTT. Encoded protein: CASSLVPNTEAFF. The chain has TRBV5-1 and TRBJ1-1; D is unresolved. The CDR3 extends over 13 amino acids. Between the trimmed V and J ends, which lost 0 bases and 1 base, there was a span of 4 bases. CDR1 and CDR2 (germline): SGHRS, YFSETQ.

The chain employs TRBV28 and TRBJ2-7, with a possible D match to TRBD1 (6 bases). Trimming shortened V by 7 bases and J by 7 bases, and 17 bases separated the two germline ends. The CDR3 sequence is 13 residues long. CDR1 and CDR2 from the germline V gene are MDHEN and SYDVKM. The CDR3 DNA is TGTGCCAGCAACGGACCAGGGACAAAGGAGCAGTACTTC. Its protein is CASNGPGTKEQYF.

The genes are TRBV29-1 and TRBJ1-1, with 12 bases fitting TRBD1. From germline, CDR1 is SQVTM and CDR2 ANQGSEA. V lost 4 bases and J lost 0; bases outside the gene matches: 15. The CDR3 is 19 amino acids. The CDR3 here is CSVVGPGTGGSGMNTEAFF. The CDR3 DNA sequence: TGCAGCGTTGTTGGCCCGGGGACAGGGGGCAGTGGGATGAACACTGAAGCTTTCTTT.

Here the CDR3 DNA reads TGTGCGCTGGTGGGGAGCTCCTACAATGAGCAGTTCTTC. It is translated as CALVGSSYNEQFF. The chain recombines TRBV7-9 with TRBJ2-1, with a weak D call TRBD2 (5 bases). The CDR3 has 13 amino acids. Germline CDR1 SEHNR, CDR2 FQNEAQ (reference sequence).

The V call is TRBV5-4, the J call TRBJ2-5, with 8 nucleotides matching TRBD2. The CDR3 contains 15 residues. The trim removed 4 bases at V and 4 bases at J, leaving 9 bases unmatched. From germline, CDR1 is SGHNT and CDR2 YYREEE (reference sequence). The CDR3 DNA sequence: TGTGCCAGCAGCCCCGGGGGGGCCCGAGGAGAGACCCAGTACTTC. Protein sequence: CASSPGGARGETQYF.

The rearrangement links TRBV7-9 to TRBJ2-7, with TRBD1 matching 8 bases. Germline CDR1 is SEHNR and CDR2 is FQNEAQ (reference sequence). The CDR3 totals 14 residues. V trimming: 4 bases; J trimming: 5 bases; junction bases outside the gene matches: 7. CDR3 in DNA: TGTGCCAGCAGCTATGGACAGGGCGCCAACGAGCAGTACTTC. It codes for CASSYGQGANEQYF. The complete variable domain, with remaining parts taken from reference TRBV7-9 and TRBJ2-7, reads DTGVSQNPRHKITKRGQNVTFRCDPISEHNRLYWYRQTLGQGPEFLTYFQNEAQLEKSRLLSDRFSAERPKGSFSTLEIQRTEQGDSAMYLCASSYGQGANEQYFGPGTRLTVT.

This clone was observed a few times. The rearrangement links TRBV5-1 to TRBJ1-4; no clear D. Germline loops: CDR1 SGHRS, CDR2 YFSETQ. The germline V and J ends were trimmed by 2 bases and 6 bases, with 8 bases remaining between them. This CDR3 is 13 amino acids long. The DNA of the CDR3 is TGCGCCAGCAGCTTACCCGGGGATGAAAAACTGTTTTTT. It specifies CASSLPGDEKLFF.

This chain connects TRBV5-1 to TRBJ2-7; weak D call: TRBD2 (5 bases). The CDR3 is made up of 11 amino acids. CDR1 is SGHRS and CDR2 is YFSETQ in the germline V gene. Trimming took 4 bases from V and 6 from J, leaving 8 bases between them. CDR3 sequence: CASSPEGEQYF. Written as DNA, the CDR3 is TGCGCCAGCAGCCCAGAGGGCGAGCAGTACTTC.

The genes are TRBV9 and TRBJ2-1; the match to TRBD1 covers 10 bases. There are 15 residues in the CDR3. Germline V gene data show CDR1 as SGDLS and CDR2 as YYNGEE. Unmatched junction bases numbered 5, after V lost 2 bases and J lost 6 bases. The CDR3 loop reads CASSVTGGAGNEQFF. The CDR3 region has the DNA TGTGCCAGCAGCGTGACAGGGGGCGCTGGCAATGAGCAGTTCTTC.

Points on this clone: The sample carries other DNA sequences with the same CDR3. V gene TRBV6-1 combines with J gene TRBJ2-7; unclear D gene. This CDR3 comprises 13 residues. The V gene lost 1 base and the J gene lost 3 bases, with 7 bases spanning the gap. Germline CDR1 and CDR2: MNHNS and SASEGT. DNA of the CDR3: TGTGCCAGCAGTGAAGGGCAGCACTACGAGCAGTACTTC. As protein: CASSEGQHYEQYF.

The rearrangement joins TRBV5-1 to TRBJ2-1, with D unresolved. The CDR3 is 12 residues long. From germline, CDR1 is SGHRS and CDR2 YFSETQ. V lost 0 bases and J lost 8, with 6 bases in between. The CDR3 sequence is CASSLANDEQFF. The CDR3 DNA follows: TGCGCCAGCAGCTTGGCCAACGATGAGCAGTTCTTC.

With regard to this clone: This sample includes further DNA sequences coding for the same CDR3. The rearrangement uses TRBV6-5 and TRBJ2-3; D unresolved. From germline, CDR1 is MNHEY and CDR2 SVGAGI. The V gene lost 5 bases and the J gene lost 0 bases, with 3 bases spanning the gap. The CDR3 has 12 amino acids. The CDR3 bases are TGTGCCAGCAGTAGGAGCACAGATACGCAGTATTTT. Translating it yields CASSRSTDTQYF.